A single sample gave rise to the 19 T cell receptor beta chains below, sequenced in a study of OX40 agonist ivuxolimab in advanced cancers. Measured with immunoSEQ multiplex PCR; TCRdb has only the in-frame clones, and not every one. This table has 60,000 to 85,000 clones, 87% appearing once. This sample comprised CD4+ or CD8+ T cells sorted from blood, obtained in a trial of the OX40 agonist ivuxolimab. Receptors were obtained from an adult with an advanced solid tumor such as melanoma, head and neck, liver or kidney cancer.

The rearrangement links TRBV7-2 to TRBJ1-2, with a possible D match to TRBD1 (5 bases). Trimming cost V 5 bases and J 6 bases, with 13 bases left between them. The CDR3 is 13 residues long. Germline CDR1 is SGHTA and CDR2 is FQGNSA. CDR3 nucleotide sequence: TGTGCCAGCAGCACCTACCAGGGAGATGGCTACACCTTC. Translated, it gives CASSTYQGDGYTF.

CDR3 DNA sequence: TGTGCCAGCAGCTTCAATGAAGGGGAGACCCAGTACTTC. It encodes CASSFNEGETQYF. The chain recombines TRBV7-9 with TRBJ2-5; D gene uncertain. This CDR3 region has 13 residues. The V end lost 3 bases, the J end lost 5 bases, and 10 bases lay between the germline ends. Germline CDR1 SEHNR, CDR2 FQNEAQ (reference sequence).

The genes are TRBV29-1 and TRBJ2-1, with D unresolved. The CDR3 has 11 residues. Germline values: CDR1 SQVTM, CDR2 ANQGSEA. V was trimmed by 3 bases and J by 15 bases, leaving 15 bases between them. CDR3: CSVEAGFMWFF. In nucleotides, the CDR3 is TGCAGCGTTGAGGCAGGCTTCATGTGGTTCTTC.

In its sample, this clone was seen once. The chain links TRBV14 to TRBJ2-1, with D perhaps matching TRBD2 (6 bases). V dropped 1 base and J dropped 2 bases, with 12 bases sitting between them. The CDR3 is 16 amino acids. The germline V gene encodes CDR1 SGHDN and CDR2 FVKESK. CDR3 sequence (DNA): TGTGCCAGCAGCCAAGTTCGCGGGGTAGCCTACAATGAGCAGTTCTTC. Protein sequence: CASSQVRGVAYNEQFF. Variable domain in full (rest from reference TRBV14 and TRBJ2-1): EAGVTQFPSHSVIEKGQTVTLRCDPISGHDNLYWYRRVMGKEIKFLLHFVKESKQDESGMPNNRFLAERTGGTYSTLKVQPAELEDSGVYFCASSQVRGVAYNEQFFGPGTRLTVL.

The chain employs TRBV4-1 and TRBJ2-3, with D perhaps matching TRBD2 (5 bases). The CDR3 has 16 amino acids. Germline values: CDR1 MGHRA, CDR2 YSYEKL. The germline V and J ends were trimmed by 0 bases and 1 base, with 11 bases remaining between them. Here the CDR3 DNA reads TGCGCCAGCAGCCAAGATTTGGCGGGTGGCACAGATACGCAGTATTTT. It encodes CASSQDLAGGTDTQYF.

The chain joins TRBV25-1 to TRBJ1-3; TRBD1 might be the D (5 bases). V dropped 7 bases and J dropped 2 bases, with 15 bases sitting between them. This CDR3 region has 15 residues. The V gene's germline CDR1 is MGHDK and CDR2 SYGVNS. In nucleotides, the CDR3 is TGTGCCAGCATGGGCAGGGAATCCCCTGGAAACACCATATATTTT. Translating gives CASMGRESPGNTIYF.

CDR3 sequence reads: CASSPIVGQGIRAFF. Written as DNA, the CDR3 is TGTGCCAGCAGCCCGATAGTTGGACAGGGAATTCGGGCTTTCTTT. V and J are TRBV6-1 and TRBJ1-1; 8 nucleotides align to TRBD1. Trimming removed 6 bases from V and 11 bases from J; junction bases left unmatched: 17. The germline CDR1 and CDR2 sequences are MNHNS and SASEGT. The CDR3 length is 15 residues.

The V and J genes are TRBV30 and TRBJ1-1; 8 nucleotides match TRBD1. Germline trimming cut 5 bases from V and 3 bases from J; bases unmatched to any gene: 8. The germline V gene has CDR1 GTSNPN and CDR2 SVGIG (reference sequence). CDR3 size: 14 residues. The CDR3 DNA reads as TGTGCCTGGGAAGGACAGGGAGGTTACACTGAAGCTTTCTTT. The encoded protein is CAWEGQGGYTEAFF.

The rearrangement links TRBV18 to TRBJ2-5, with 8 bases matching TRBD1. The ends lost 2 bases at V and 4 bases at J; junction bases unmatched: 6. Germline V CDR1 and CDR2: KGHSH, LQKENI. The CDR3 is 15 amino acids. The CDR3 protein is CASSPGQGERETQYF. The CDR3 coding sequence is TGTGCCAGCTCACCAGGACAGGGTGAAAGAGAGACCCAGTACTTC.

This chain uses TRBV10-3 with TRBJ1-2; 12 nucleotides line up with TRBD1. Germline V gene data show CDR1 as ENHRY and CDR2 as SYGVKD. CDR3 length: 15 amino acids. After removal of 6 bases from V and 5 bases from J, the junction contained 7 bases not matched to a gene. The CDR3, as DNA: TGTGCCATCAGGGGACAGGGGGCTCCTATGTATGGCTACACCTTC. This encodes CAIRGQGAPMYGYTF.

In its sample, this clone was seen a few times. Written as DNA, the CDR3 is TGCGCCAGCAGTGAGTCTGGGGATCAGCCCCAGCATTTT. It encodes CASSESGDQPQHF. This chain links TRBV10-1 with TRBJ1-5, with D unclear. The V gene lost 0 bases and the J gene lost 5 bases, with 5 bases spanning the gap. The CDR3 is 13 amino acids. The germline gives CDR1 WNHNN, CDR2 SYGVQD (reference sequence).

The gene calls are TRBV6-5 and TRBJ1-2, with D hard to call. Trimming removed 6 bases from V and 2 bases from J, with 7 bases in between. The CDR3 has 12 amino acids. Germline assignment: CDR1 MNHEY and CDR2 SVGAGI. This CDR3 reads CASSRRNYGYTF. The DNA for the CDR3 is TGTGCCAGCAGCCGACGGAACTATGGCTACACCTTC.

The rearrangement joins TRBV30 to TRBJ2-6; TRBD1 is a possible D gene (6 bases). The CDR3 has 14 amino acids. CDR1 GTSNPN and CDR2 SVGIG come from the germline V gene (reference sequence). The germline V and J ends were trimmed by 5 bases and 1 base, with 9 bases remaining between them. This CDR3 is CAWHRDSGANVLTF. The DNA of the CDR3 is TGTGCCTGGCACAGGGATTCTGGGGCCAACGTCCTGACTTTC.

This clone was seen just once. The CDR3 sequence is CASSNPDNNEKLFF. CDR3 sequence (DNA): TGCGCCAGCAGCAACCCGGACAATAATGAAAAACTGTTTTTT. This chain connects TRBV5-1 to TRBJ1-4, with D perhaps matching TRBD1 (5 bases). This CDR3 contains 14 residues. Trimming stripped 4 bases from V and 4 bases from J, with 11 bases between. Germline assignment: CDR1 SGHRS and CDR2 YFSETQ.

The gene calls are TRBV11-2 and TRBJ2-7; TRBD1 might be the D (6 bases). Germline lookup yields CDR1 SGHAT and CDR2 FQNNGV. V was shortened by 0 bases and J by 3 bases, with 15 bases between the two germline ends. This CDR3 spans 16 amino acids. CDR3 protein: CASSLDLWTVVYEQYF. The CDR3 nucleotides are TGTGCCAGCAGCTTAGATCTATGGACAGTGGTCTACGAGCAGTACTTC.

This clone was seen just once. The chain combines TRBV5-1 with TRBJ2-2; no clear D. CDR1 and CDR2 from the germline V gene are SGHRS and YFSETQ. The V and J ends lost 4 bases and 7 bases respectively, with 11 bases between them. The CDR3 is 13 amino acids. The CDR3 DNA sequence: TGCGCCAGCAGCCCGGTGGTGGGCGGGGAGCTGTTTTTT. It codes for CASSPVVGGELFF.

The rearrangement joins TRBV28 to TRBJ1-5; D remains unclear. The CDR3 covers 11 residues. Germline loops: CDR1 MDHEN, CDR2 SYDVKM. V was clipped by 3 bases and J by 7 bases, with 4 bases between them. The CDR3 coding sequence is TGTGCCAGCAGTTTGGAACAGCCCCAGCATTTT. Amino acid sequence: CASSLEQPQHF.

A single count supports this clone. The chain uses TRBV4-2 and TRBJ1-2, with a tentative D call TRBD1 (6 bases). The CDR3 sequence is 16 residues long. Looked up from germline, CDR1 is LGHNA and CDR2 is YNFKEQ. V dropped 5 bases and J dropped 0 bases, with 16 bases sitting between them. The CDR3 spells CASSYHRDFANYGYTF. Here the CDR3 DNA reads TGTGCCAGCAGCTACCACAGGGATTTCGCTAACTATGGCTACACCTTC.

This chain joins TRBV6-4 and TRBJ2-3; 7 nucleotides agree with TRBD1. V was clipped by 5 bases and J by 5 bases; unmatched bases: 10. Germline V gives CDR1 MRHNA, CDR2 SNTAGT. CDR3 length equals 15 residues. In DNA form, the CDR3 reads TGTGCCAGCAGTCCACAAGGGGGCGCGGGAGATACGCAGTATTTT. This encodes CASSPQGGAGDTQYF.